This record concerns one T cell receptor (beta chain) sequence. What antigen it recognizes has not been identified. Nothing much larger sits one base from this clone, and base qualities are not available. The CDR3 regions of human TCRbeta chains were analyzed by immunosequencing. Processing in the source paper ran as follows. TCRs in the repertoires were compared against a reference library of SARS-CoV-2-specific TCRs that had been generated with the MIRA antigen-specificity platform. Breadth was defined as the fraction of unique TCRs that were SARS-CoV-2-associated. Depth was defined as the fraction of total T cells that were SARS-CoV-2-associated. Each spike-specific TCR was assigned to its reactive spike region and to a CD4 or CD8 class using the MIRA data. Log10-transformed breadth and depth values were compared by one-way ANOVA with Sidak's multiple comparisons tests. TCRdb mirrors the immuneACCESS table, restricted to in-frame sequences. Some clones are absent from its copies; in checked studies, under half trace to an unresolved V gene, and the reason for the others is unknown. For V, J and clone size, that table is used; D and trimming come from the DNA. The sample has some 62,000 clones on record, 76% of them singletons. The ten biggest clones cover about 14% of the sample.

The data derive from a study of T cell responses to AZD1222 COVID-19 vaccine (dated by TCRdb to the early 2020s). In the study overall: Because spike-specific TCR depth and breadth did not differ between the two schedules, AZD1222 recipients who got a second dose at roughly 4 weeks were pooled with those who got a second dose at roughly 12 weeks. TCR sequencing was performed for 230 to 250 trial participants, of whom approximately 200 were given two doses of AZD1222 and 26 were given two doses of MenACWY control vaccine. Trial participants were enrolled by age into 18-55, 56-69 and 70-plus year subgroups, with approximately 150, 30 and 60 TCR-sequenced participants respectively.

The sample's time point label, decoded: baseline before first vaccination. Vaccinee samples were obtained from the UK trials COV001 and COV002, which included a single-blind randomized controlled phase 2/3 trial of AZD1222 (ChAdOx1 nCoV-19) in healthy adults. For TCRbeta chain sequencing, PBMC samples were collected from trial participants at day 0 and at day 28 after the second dose. Including cysteine and phenylalanine, the CDR3 has 15 amino acids. The CDR3 DNA has 45 bases and is translated from base 1. CDR1 and CDR2 are drawn from the germline V gene (reference sequence): SEHNR, FQNEAQ. V gives up 2 bases and J gives up 3 bases, and the segment between their germline ends measures 11 bases. Paper-wide results and their limitations: The 56-69-year group was small, and its depth increase did not reach significance, likely because of low power. Reportedly, close to half of the unique spike-specific TCRs recognized epitopes lying outside the regions that are mutated in the B.1.351 and B.1.1.7 variants. Only six AZD1222 recipients were SARS-CoV-2 seropositive at baseline, limiting conclusions about previously exposed vaccinees. Most participants were white British and females outnumbered males, and the authors suggested that clonal diversity may have been underestimated. Because no day 14 peak-response samples were available, the repertoires could be characterized only after the peak T cell response. After two AZD1222 doses, spike-specific TCR breadth and depth were significantly higher than at day 0 and than in MenACWY recipients. Vaccine-associated CD4 TCRs spanned the whole spike protein, with dominant responses in regions 160-218 and 743-854.

The chain uses TRBV7-9 and TRBJ2-1; the D region possibly corresponds to TRBD2 (5 bases align). This receptor was taken from an adult in good health. Sequenced material: peripheral blood, taken on day 0 of AZD1222 vaccination. The nucleotide sequence is TGTGCCAGCAGCTTACGGGGATCGGTCTACAATGAGCAGTTCTTC. The encoded protein is CASSLRGSVYNEQFF.